One and the same sample provided the 4 T cell receptor beta chains below, sequenced in a study of blood T cell repertoires in COVID-19. The repertoire was sequenced with immunoSEQ multiplex PCR; TCRdb's copy has only in-frame clones and lacks some. The data contain about 140,000 clones, around four fifths of them seen just once; the ten biggest clones take up roughly 4%. The sequencing input was peripheral blood. Receptors originate from a woman older than 75 with acute or convalescent COVID-19.

The V gene is TRBV27, the J gene TRBJ2-3; 9 positions match TRBD2. Germline V lookup: CDR1 MNHEY, CDR2 SMNVEV (reference sequence). This CDR3 region has 16 residues. Germline trimming cut 8 bases from V and 2 bases from J; bases unmatched to any gene: 11. Written as DNA, the CDR3 is TGTGCCAGCCGAAAACCCGGGACTAGCTACACAGATACGCAGTATTTT. Its protein product is CASRKPGTSYTDTQYF.

The chain is built from TRBV6-6 and TRBJ2-1, with 7 nucleotides matching TRBD1. The germline V gene has CDR1 MNHNY and CDR2 SVGAGI (reference sequence). V shed 7 bases, J shed 6 bases, and the junction held 9 bases outside the gene matches. There are 14 residues in the CDR3. CDR3 amino acids: CASTNRQGVNEQFF. CDR3 coding DNA: TGTGCCAGCACCAACCGACAGGGCGTCAATGAGCAGTTCTTC.

The sample holds one count of this clone. The genes are TRBV5-1 and TRBJ2-1; D is possibly TRBD2 (6 bases). V was clipped by 0 bases and J by 9 bases, with 13 bases between them. This CDR3 comprises 14 residues. Germline V gene lookup returns CDR1 SGHRS and CDR2 YFSETQ. The CDR3 region has the DNA TGCGCCAGCAGCTTGGGAGCGGAGGGTTCTGAGCAGTTCTTC. It encodes CASSLGAEGSEQFF.

The chain couples TRBV5-4 to TRBJ1-2, with 7 bases identical to TRBD1. The CDR3 totals 12 residues. The ends lost 5 bases at V and 11 bases at J; junction bases unmatched: 9. From germline, CDR1 is SGHNT and CDR2 YYREEE (reference sequence). The CDR3 sequence: CASSLARQGYTF. As DNA, the CDR3 is TGTGCCAGCAGTCTGGCCAGACAGGGATACACCTTC.